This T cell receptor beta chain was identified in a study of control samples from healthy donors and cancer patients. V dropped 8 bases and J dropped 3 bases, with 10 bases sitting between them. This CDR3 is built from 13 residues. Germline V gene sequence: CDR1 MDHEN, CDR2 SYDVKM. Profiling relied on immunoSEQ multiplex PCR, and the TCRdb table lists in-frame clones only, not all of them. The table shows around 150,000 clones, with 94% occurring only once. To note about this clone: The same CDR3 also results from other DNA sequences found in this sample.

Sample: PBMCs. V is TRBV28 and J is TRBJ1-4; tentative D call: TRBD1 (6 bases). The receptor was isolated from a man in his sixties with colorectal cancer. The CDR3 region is CASSGTPNEKLFF. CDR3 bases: TGTGCCAGCTCGGGGACACCTAATGAAAAACTGTTTTTT. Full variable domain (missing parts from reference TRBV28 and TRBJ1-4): DVKVTQSSRYLVKRTGEKVFLECVQDMDHENMFWYRQDPGLGLRLIYFSYDVKMKEKGDIPEGYSVSREKKERFSLILESASTNQTSMYLCASSGTPNEKLFFGSGTQLSVL.